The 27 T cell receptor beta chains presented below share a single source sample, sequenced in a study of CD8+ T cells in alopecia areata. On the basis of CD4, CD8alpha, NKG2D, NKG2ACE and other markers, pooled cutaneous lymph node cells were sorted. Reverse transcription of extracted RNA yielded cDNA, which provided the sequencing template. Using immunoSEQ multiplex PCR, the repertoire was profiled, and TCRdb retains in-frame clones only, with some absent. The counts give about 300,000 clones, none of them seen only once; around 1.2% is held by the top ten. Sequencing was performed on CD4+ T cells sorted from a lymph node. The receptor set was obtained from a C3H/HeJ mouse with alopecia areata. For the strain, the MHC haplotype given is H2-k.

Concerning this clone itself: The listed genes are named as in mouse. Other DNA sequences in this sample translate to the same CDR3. The CDR3 here is CAWSLLGGAETLYF. The sequenced part of the CDR3 DNA is TGTGCCTGGAGTCTATTGGGGGGGGCAGAA. This sequence joins TRBV31 and TRBJ2-3; 8 bases fit TRBD2. The read ends 4 residues before the CDR3 terminus; that terminus is restored from the germline J gene. Germline loops: CDR1 GKSSPN, CDR2 SITVG. CDR3 size: 14 residues. V lost 0 bases to trimming and J lost 3 bases; unmatched junction nucleotides: 2.

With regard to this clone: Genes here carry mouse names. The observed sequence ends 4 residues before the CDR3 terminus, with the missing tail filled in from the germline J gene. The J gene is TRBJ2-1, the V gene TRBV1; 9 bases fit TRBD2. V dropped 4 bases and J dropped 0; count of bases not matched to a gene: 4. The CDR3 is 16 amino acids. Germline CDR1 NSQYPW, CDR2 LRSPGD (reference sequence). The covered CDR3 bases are TGCACCTGCAGTGTCCGACTGGGGGCTAACTATGCT. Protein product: CTCSVRLGANYA. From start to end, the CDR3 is CTCSVRLGANYAEQFF.

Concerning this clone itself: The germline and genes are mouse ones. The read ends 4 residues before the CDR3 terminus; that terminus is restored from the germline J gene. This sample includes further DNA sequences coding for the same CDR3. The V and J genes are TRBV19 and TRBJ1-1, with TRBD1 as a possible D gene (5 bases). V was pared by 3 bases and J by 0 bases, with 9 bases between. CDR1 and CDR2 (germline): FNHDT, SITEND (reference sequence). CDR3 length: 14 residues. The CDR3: CASSKQGANTEVFF. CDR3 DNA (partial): TGTGCCAGCAGTAAGCAGGGAGCAAACACA.

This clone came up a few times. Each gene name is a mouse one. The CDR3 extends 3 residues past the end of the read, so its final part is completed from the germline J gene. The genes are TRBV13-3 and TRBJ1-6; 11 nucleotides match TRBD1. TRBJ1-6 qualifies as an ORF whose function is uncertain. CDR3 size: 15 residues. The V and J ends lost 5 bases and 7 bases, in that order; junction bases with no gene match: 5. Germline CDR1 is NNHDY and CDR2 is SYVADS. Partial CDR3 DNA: TGTGCCAGCAGCGGACAGGGGGCTGAGAATTCGCCC. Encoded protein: CASSGQGAENSP. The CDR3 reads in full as CASSGQGAENSPLYF.

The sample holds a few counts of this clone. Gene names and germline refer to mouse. The DNA read from the CDR3 is TGTGCCAGCGGCAACAGGGGGCCGGACTCC. Its translation is CASGNRGPDS. The entire CDR3 protein is CASGNRGPDSDYTF. V and J are TRBV13-2 and TRBJ1-2; 9 bases agree with TRBD1. Read coverage stops 4 residues before the CDR3 terminus; the germline J gene supplies the remainder. Germline-derived CDR1 and CDR2 are NNHNN and SYGAGS (reference sequence). This CDR3 is built from 14 residues. V dropped 5 bases and J dropped 3; count of bases not matched to a gene: 5.

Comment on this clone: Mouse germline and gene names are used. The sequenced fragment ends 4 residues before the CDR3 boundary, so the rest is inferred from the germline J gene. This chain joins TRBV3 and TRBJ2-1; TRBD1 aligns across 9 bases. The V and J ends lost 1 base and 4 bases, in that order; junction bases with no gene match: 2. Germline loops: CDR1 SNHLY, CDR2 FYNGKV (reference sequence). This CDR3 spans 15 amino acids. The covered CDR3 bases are TGTGCCAGCAGCTTAGAACAGGGGGCTTATGCT. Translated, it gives CASSLEQGAYA. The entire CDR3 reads CASSLEQGAYAEQFF.

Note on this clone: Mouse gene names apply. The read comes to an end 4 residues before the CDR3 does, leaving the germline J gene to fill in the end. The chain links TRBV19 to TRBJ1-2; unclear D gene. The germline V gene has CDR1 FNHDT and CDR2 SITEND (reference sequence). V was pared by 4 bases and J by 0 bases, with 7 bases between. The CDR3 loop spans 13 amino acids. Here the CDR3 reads CASSWGANSDYTF. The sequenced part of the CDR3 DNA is TGTGCCAGCAGTTGGGGTGCAAACTCC.

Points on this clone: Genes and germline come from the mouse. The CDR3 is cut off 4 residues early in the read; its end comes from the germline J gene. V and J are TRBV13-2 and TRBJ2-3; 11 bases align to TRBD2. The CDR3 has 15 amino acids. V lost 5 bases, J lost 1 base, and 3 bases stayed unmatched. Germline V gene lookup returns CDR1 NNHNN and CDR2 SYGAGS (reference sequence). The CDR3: CASGTGGVGAETLYF. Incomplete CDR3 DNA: TGTGCCAGCGGGACTGGGGGGGTTGGTGCAGAA.

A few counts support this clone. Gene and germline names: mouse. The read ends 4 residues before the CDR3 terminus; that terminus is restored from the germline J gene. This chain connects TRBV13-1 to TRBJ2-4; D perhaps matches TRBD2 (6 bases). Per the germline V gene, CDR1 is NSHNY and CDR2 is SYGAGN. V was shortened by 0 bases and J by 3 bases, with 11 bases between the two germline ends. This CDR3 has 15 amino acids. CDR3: CASSDALGRQNTLYF. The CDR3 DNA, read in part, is TGTGCCAGCAGTGATGCACTGGGTAGACAAAAC.

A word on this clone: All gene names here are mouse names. CDR3 bases read: TGTGCCAGCAGTCGGGACAGACATAATTCGCCC. Translation: CASSRDRHNSP. The whole CDR3 is CASSRDRHNSPLYF. The genes are TRBV19 and TRBJ1-6, with 7 bases lining up with TRBD1. Sequencing ends 3 residues short of the CDR3 end; the germline J gene provides the rest. TRBJ1-6 is noted as an ORF with a role that remains uncertain. The CDR3 extends over 14 amino acids. V dropped 4 bases and J dropped 5; count of bases not matched to a gene: 3. Germline assignment: CDR1 FNHDT and CDR2 SITEND (reference sequence).

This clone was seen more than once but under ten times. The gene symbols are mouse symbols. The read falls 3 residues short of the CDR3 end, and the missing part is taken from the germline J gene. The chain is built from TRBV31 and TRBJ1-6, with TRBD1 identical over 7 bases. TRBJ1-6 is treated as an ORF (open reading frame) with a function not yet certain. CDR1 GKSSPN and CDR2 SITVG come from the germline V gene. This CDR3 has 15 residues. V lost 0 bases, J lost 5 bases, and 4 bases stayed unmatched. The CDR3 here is CAWSLRGTDNSPLYF. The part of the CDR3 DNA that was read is TGTGCCTGGAGTCTGAGGGGGACAGATAATTCGCCC.

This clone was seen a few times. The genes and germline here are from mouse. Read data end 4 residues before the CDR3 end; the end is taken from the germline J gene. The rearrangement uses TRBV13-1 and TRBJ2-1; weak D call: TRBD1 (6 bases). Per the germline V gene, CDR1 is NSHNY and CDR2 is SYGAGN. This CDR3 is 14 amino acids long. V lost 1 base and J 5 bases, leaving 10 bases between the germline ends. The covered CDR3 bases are TGTGCCAGCAGTGATCCGGGACAAGATGCT. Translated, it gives CASSDPGQDA. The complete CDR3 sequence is CASSDPGQDAEQFF.

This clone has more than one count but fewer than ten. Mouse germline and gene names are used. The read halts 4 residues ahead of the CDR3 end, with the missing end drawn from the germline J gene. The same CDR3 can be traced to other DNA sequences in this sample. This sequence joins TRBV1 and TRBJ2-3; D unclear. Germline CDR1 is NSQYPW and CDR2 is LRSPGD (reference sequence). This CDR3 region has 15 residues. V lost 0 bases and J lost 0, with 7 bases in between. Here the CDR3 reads CTCSADQTSAETLYF. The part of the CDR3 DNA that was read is TGCACCTGCAGTGCAGACCAGACTAGTGCAGAA.

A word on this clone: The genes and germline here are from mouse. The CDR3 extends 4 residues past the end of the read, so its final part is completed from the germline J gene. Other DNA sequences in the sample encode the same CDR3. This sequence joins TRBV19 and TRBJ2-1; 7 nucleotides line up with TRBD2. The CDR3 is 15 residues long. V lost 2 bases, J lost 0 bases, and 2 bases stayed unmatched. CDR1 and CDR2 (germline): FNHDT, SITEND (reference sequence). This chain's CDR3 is CASSISGGNYAEQFF. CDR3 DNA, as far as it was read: TGTGCCAGCAGTATTTCTGGGGGTAACTATGCT. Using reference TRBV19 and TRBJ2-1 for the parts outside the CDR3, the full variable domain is GGIITQTPKFLIGQEGQKLTLKCQQNFNHDTMYWYRQDSGKGLRLIYYSITENDLQKGDLSEGYDASREKKSSFSLTVTSAQKNEMAVFLCASSISGGNYAEQFFGPGTRLTVL.

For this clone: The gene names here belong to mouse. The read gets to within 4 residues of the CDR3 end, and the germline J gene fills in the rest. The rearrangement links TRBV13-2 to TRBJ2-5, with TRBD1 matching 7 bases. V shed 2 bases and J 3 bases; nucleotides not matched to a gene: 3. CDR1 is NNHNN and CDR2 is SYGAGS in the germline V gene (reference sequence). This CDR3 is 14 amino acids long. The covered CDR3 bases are TGTGCCAGCGGTGACGGACAGGTTCAAGAC. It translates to CASGDGQVQD. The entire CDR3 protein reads CASGDGQVQDTQYF.

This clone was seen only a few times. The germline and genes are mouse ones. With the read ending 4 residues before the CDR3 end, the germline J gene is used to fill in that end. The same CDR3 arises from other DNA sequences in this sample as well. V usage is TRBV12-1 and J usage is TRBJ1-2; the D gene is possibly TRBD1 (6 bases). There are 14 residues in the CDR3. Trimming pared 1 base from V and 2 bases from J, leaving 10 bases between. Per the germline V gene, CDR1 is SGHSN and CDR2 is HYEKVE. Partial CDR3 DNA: TGTGCCAGCTCTCTGCCAGGGGCCAACTCC. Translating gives CASSLPGANS. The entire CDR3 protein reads CASSLPGANSDYTF.

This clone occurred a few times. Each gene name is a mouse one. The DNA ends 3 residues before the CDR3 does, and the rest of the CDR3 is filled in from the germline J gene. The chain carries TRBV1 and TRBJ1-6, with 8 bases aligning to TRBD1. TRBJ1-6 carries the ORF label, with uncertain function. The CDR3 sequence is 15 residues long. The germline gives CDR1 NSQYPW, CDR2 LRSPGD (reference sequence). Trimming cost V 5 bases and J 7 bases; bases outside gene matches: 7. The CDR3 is CTCSPQGARNSPLYF. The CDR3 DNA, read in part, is TGCACCTGCAGTCCTCAGGGGGCGCGGAATTCGCCC.

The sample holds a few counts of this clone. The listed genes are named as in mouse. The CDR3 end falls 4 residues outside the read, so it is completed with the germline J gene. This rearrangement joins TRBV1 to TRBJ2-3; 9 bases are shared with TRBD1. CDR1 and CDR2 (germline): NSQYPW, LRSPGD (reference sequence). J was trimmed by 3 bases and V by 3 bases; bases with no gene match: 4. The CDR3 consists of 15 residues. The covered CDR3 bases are TGCACCTGCAGTGCGCCACAGGGGGCCGCAGAA. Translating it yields CTCSAPQGAAE. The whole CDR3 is CTCSAPQGAAETLYF.

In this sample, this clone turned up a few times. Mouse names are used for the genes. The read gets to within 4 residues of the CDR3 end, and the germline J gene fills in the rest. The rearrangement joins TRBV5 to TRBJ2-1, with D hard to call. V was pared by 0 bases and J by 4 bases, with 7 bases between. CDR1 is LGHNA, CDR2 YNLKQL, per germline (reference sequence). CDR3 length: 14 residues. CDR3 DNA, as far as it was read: TGTGCCAGCAGCCAAGAAGGTCCGTATGCT. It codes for CASSQEGPYA. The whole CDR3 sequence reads CASSQEGPYAEQFF.

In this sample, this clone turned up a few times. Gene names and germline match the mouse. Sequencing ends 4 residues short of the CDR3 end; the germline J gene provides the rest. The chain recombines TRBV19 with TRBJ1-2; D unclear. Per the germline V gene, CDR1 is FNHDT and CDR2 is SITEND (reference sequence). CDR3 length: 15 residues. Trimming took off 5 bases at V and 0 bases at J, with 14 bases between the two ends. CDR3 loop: CASSPRYSANSDYTF. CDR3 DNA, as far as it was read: TGTGCCAGCAGCCCCCGATACAGTGCAAACTCC.

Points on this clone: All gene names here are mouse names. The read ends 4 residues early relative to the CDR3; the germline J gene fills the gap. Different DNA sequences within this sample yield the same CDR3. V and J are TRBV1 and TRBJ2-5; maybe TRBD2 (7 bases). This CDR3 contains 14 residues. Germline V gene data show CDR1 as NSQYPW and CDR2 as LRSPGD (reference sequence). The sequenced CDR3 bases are TGCACCTGCAGTGCAGGGGGGGCGCGGGAC. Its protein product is CTCSAGGARD. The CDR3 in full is CTCSAGGARDTQYF.

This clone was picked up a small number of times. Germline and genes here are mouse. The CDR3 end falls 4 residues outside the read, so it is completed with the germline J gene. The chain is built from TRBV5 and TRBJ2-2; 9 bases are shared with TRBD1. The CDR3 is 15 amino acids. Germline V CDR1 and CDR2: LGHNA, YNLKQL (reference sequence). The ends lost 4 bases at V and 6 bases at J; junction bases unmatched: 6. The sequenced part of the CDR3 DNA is TGTGCCAGCAGCCCCCGGACAGGGGAGGCCGGG. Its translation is CASSPRTGEAG. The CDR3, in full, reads CASSPRTGEAGQLYF.

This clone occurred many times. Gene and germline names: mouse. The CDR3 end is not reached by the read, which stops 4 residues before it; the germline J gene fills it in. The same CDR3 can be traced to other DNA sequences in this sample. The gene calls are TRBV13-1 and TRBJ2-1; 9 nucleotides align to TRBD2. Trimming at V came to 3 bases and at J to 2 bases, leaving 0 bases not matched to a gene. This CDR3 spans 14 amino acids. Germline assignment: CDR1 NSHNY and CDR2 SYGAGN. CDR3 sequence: CASSGTGDYAEQFF. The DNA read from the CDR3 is TGTGCCAGCAGTGGGACTGGGGACTATGCT.

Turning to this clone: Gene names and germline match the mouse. CDR3 DNA, as far as it was read: TGTGCCAGCAGGCCCCGACTGGGGGGATATGCT. Protein product: CASRPRLGGYA. The CDR3 in its entirety is CASRPRLGGYAEQFF. The V call is TRBV19, the J call TRBJ2-1, with 10 positions matching TRBD2. From the germline J gene comes the end of the CDR3, since the read stops 4 residues before it. CDR3 length: 15 residues. Germline loops: CDR1 FNHDT, CDR2 SITEND (reference sequence). Trimming at V came to 5 bases and at J to 4 bases, leaving 6 bases not matched to a gene.

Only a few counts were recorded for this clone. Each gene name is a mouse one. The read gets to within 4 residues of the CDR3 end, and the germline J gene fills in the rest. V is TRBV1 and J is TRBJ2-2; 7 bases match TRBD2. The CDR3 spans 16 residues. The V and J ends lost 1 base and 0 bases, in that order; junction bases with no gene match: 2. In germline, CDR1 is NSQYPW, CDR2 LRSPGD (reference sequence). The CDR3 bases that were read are TGCACCTGCAGTGCAGTCTGGGGGACAAACACCGGG. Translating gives CTCSAVWGTNTG. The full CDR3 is CTCSAVWGTNTGQLYF.

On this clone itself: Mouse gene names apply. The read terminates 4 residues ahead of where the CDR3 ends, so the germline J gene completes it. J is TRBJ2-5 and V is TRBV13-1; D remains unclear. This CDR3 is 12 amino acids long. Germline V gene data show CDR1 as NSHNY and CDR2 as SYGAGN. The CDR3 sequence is CASSDGHDTQYF. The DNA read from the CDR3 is TGTGCCAGCAGTGATGGACACGAC.

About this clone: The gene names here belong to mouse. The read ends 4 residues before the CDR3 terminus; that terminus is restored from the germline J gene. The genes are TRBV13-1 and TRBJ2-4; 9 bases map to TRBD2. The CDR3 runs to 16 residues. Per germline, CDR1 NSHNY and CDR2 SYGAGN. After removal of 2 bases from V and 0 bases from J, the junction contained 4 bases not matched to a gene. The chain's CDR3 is CASSELGGTSQNTLYF. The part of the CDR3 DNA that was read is TGTGCCAGCAGTGAACTGGGGGGAACTAGTCAAAAC.